This entry features one TCR beta chain sequence. The antigen is undetermined. The CDR3 runs 13 residues. V gave up 1 base and J gave up 5 bases, with 9 bases separating them. CDR1 is SGHDT, CDR2 YYEEEE, per germline. The sample belongs to a study of OX40 agonist ivuxolimab in advanced cancers. Across the whole study: Allowance was made for prior anti-PD-1, anti-PD-L1 or anti-CTLA-4 therapy, and 40% had some.

Profiling relied on immunoSEQ multiplex PCR, and the TCRdb table lists in-frame clones only, not all of them. The sample carries more than 75,000 clones, 80% to 90% recorded once. Study findings and constraints: Doses of 0.1 to 3.0 mg/kg were accompanied by clonal expansion of CD4+ and CD8+ blood T cells by week 6.

The origin of this receptor is an adult with an advanced solid tumor such as melanoma, head and neck, liver or kidney cancer. The chain combines TRBV5-6 with TRBJ2-5; D ambiguous. The starting material was CD4+ or CD8+ T cells sorted from blood, obtained in a trial of the OX40 agonist ivuxolimab. The DNA of the CDR3 is TGTGCCAGCAGCTTGTATCTTCTTGAGACCCAGTACTTC. Protein product: CASSLYLLETQYF.